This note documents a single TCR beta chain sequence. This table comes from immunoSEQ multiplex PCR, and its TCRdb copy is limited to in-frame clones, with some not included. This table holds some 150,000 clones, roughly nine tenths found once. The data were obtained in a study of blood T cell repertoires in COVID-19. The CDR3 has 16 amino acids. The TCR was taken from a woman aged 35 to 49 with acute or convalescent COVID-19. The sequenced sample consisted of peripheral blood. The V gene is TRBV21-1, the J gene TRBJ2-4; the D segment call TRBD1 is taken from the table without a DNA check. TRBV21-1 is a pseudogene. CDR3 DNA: TGTGCCAGCAGCCCCGAGCAGGGGGGAGCCAAAAACATTCAGTACTTC. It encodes CASSPEQGGAKNIQYF.